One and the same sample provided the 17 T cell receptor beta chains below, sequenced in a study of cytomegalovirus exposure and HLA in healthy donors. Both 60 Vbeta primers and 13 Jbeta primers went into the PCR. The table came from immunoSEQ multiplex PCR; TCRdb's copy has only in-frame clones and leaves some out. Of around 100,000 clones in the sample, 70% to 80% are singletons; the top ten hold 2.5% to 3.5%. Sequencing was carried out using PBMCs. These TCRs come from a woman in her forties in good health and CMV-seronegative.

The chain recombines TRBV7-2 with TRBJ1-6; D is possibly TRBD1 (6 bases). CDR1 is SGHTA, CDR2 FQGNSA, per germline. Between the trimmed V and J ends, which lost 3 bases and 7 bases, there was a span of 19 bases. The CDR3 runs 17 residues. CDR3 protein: CASSFIAGAGANSPLHF. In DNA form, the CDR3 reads TGTGCCAGCAGCTTCATCGCCGGGGCAGGGGCGAATTCACCCCTCCACTTT.

CDR3 sequence: CASSIDLFDERSGANVLTF. For the CDR3, the DNA is TGTGCCAGTAGTATAGATCTATTTGACGAGCGCTCTGGGGCCAACGTCCTGACTTTC. The genes are TRBV19 and TRBJ2-6; unclear D gene. V lost 0 bases, J lost 0 bases, and 15 bases lay in between. This CDR3 spans 19 amino acids. CDR1 is LNHDA, CDR2 SQIVND, per germline (reference sequence).

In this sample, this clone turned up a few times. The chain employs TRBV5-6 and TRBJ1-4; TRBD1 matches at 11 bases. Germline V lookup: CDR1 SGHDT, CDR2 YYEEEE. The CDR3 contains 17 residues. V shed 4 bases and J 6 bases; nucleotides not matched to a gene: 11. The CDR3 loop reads CASSLTFKGQGDEKLFF. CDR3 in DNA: TGTGCCAGCAGCCTGACCTTCAAGGGACAGGGGGATGAAAAACTGTTTTTT.

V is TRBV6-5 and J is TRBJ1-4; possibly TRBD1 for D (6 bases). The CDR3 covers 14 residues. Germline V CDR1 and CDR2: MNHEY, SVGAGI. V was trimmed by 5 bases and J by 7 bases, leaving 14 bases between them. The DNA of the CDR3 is TGTGCCAGCAGTGAACAGGGATACTTTGAAAAACTGTTTTTT. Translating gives CASSEQGYFEKLFF.

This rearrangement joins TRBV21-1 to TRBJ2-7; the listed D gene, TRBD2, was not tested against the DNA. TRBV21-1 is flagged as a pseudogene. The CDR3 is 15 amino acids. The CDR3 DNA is TGTGCCAGCAGCAGGCGGCCGCTATGGAACAACGAGCAGTACTTC. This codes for CASSRRPLWNNEQYF.

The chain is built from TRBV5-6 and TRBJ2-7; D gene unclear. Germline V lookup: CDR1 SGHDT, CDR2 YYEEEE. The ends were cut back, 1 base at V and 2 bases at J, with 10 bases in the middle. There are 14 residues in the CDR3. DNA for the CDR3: TGTGCCAGCAGCTTGAAACCAACAACCTACGAGCAGTACTTC. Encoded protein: CASSLKPTTYEQYF.

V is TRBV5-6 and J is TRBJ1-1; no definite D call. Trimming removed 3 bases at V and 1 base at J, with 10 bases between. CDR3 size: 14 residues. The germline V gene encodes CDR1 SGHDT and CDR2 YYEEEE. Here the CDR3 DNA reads TGTGCCAGCAGCTACCCGGGTGGGAACACTGAAGCTTTCTTT. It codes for CASSYPGGNTEAFF.

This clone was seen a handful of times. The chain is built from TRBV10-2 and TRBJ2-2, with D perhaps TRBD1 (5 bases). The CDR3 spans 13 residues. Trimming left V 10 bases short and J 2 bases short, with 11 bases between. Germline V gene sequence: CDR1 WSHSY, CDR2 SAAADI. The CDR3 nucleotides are TGCGCCATTCGCCAGGGTAACACCGGGGAGCTGTTTTTT. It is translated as CAIRQGNTGELFF.

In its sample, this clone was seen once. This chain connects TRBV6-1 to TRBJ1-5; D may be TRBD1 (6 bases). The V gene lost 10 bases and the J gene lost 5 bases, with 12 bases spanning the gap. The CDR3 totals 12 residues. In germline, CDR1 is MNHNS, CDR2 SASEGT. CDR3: CATTRGHQPQHF. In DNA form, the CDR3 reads TGTGCCACCACCAGGGGTCATCAGCCCCAGCATTTT.

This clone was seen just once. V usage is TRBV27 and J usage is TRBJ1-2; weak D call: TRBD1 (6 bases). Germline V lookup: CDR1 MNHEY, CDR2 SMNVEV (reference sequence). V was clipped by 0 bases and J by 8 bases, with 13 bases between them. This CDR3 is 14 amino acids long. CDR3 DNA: TGTGCCAGCAGTTTATCATCAGGGGTGAGAGGCTACACCTTC. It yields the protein CASSLSSGVRGYTF.

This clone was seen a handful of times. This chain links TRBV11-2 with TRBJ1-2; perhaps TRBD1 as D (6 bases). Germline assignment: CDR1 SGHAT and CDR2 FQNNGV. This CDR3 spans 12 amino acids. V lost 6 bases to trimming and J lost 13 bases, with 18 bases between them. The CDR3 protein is CASSIKGEAPTF. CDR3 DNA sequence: TGTGCCAGCAGTATAAAGGGGGAAGCCCCCACCTTC.

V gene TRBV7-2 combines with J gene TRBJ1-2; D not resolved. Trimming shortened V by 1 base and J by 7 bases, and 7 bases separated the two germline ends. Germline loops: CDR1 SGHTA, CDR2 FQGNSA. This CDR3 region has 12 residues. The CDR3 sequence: CASSLGGFGYTF. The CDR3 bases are TGTGCCAGCAGCTTAGGAGGGTTTGGCTACACCTTC.

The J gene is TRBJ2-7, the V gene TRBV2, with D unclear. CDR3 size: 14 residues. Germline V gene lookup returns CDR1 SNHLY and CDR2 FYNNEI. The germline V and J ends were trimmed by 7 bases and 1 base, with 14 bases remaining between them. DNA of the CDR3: TGTGCCAGCAATATGGCCTTTCAATCCTACGAGCAGTACTTC. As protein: CASNMAFQSYEQYF.

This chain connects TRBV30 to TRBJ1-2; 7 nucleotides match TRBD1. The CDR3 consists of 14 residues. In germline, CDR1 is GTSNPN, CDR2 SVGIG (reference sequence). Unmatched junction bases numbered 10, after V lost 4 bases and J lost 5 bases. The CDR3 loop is CAWTRGTDLYGYTF. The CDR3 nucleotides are TGTGCCTGGACCCGGGGGACAGATCTTTATGGCTACACCTTC.

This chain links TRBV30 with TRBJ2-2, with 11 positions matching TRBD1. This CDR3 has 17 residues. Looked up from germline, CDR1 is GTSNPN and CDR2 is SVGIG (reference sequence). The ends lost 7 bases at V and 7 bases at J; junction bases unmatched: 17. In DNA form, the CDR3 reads TGTGCCTTAGAGGGTTACCGGACAGGGGGCGCCGGCGGGGAGCTGTTTTTT. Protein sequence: CALEGYRTGGAGGELFF.

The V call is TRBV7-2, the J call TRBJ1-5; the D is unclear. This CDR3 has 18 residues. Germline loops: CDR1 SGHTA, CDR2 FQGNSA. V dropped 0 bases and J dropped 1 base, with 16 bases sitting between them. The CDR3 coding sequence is TGTGCCAGCAGCTTAGCGGGCCCCGCTGTCAGGAGCAATCAGCCCCAGCATTTT. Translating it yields CASSLAGPAVRSNQPQHF.

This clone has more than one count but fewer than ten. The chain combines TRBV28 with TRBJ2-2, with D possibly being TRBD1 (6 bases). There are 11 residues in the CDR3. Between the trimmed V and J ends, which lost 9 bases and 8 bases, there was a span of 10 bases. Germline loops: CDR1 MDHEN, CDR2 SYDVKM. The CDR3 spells CASRGSGELFF. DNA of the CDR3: TGTGCCAGTAGGGGGTCGGGGGAGCTGTTTTTT.